Following are 27 T cell receptor beta chains from one sample sequenced in a study of blood T cells in healthy people across ages. Primers used in a second PCR of roughly 6 to 11 cycles were a sample-barcoded 5' primer and a J-beta primer mix. TCRdb called the 5' RACE reads again in MiXCR, with one record for every CDR3 protein. The sample holds 1.5 million to 2 million distinct CDR3 sequences; 28% are singletons and the top ten take roughly 8%. Sequencing input: blood. The receptors were sampled from a woman aged 25 to 39 in good health.

This clonotype was counted many times. The chain carries TRBV6-2 or TRBV6-3 and TRBJ2-7, with 7 bases that match TRBD1. J gave up 5 bases and V 4 bases, and 8 bases lay outside the gene matches. The CDR3 consists of 14 residues. Germline V lookup: CDR1 MNHEY, CDR2 SVGEGT. The CDR3 DNA sequence: TGTGCCAGCAGTTCGCCACCGACAGGGCACGAGCAGTACTTC. Amino acid sequence: CASSSPPTGHEQYF.

The sample holds many counts of this clonotype. The chain links TRBV7-2 to TRBJ2-5; TRBD2 agrees at 12 bases. CDR1 SGHTA and CDR2 FQGNSA come from the germline V gene. The CDR3 totals 16 residues. The V segment lost 5 bases and the J segment 11 bases; nucleotides outside the gene matches: 15. The CDR3 DNA follows: TGTGCCAGCAGCAAGACCCCTAGCGGGGGGGCGTATGAGCAGTACTTC. Its protein is CASSKTPSGGAYEQYF.

This clonotype has a count of ten or more. One end of the junction fails to match germline, which may point to a read error. The chain combines TRBV11-2 with TRBJ2-7; no clear D gene. Germline V gene lookup returns CDR1 SGHAT and CDR2 FQNNGV. This CDR3 is 13 amino acids long. Here the CDR3 reads CASTLPYSYDQYF. The CDR3, as DNA: TGTGCCAGCACCCTACCCTACTCCTACGATCAGTACTTC.

Turning to this clonotype: A read error may be the cause here, since a much bigger clone is one base away. The chain links TRBV29-1 to TRBJ2-1; no clear D gene. CDR3 length equals 10 residues. Germline V gene lookup returns CDR1 SQVTM and CDR2 ANQGSEA. CDR3 in amino acids: CRVDGNEQFF. CDR3 coding DNA: TGCAGAGTTGATGGCAATGAGCAGTTCTTC.

The chain uses TRBV29-1 and TRBJ2-5, with D perhaps TRBD2 (5 bases). Trimming stripped 5 bases from V and 11 bases from J, with 9 bases between. Germline CDR1 SQVTM, CDR2 ANQGSEA. CDR3 size: 9 residues. The CDR3 DNA reads TGCAGCGTTCTATGGGAGCAGTACTTC. Protein sequence: CSVLWEQYF.

This chain uses TRBV6-5 with TRBJ1-6; D is ambiguous. Germline values: CDR1 MNHEY, CDR2 SVGAGI. The CDR3 runs 13 residues. Trimming left V 8 bases short and J 1 base short, with 6 bases between. This CDR3 is CASQGSYNSPLHF. The CDR3 coding sequence is TGTGCCAGCCAAGGGTCCTATAATTCACCCCTCCACTTT.

Ten or more counts support this clonotype. The chain uses TRBV4-3 and TRBJ2-7; 8 nucleotides agree with TRBD1. Germline CDR1 LGHNA, CDR2 YSLEER. J was trimmed by 2 bases and V by 2 bases; bases with no gene match: 8. The CDR3 has 16 residues. CDR3 sequence reads: CASSQLAGQGPYEQYF. CDR3 bases: TGCGCCAGCAGCCAACTCGCAGGACAGGGACCCTACGAGCAGTACTTC.

This clonotype was counted ten times or more. The chain recombines TRBV27 with TRBJ2-7, with D possibly being TRBD1 or TRBD2 (6 bases each). Deletions cut 1 base from V and 2 bases from J, with 9 bases between. Germline CDR1 MNHEY, CDR2 SMNVEV (reference sequence). This CDR3 region has 14 residues. CDR3 sequence (DNA): TGTGCCAGCAGTTTATATGGGGGGCCCTACGAGCAGTACTTC. It specifies CASSLYGGPYEQYF.

Remarks on this clonotype: The junction departs from germline at one end; a sequencing error may be responsible. The chain employs TRBV18 and TRBJ2-5, with 7 bases matching TRBD1. Germline V gene lookup returns CDR1 KGHSH and CDR2 LQKENI. CDR3 size: 14 residues. CDR3: CAGSPGTAQETQYF. The CDR3 bases are TGTGCCGGCTCCCCGGGGACAGCACAAGAGACCCAGTACTTC.

J is TRBJ2-7 and V is TRBV27; D is possibly TRBD2 (5 bases). The CDR3 length is 15 residues. The V and J ends lost 5 bases and 0 bases respectively, with 14 bases between them. The germline CDR1 and CDR2 sequences are MNHEY and SMNVEV (reference sequence). The CDR3: CASSPLAGYSYEQYF. CDR3 nucleotides: TGTGCCAGCAGTCCCCTCGCGGGCTACTCCTACGAGCAGTACTTC.

Turning to this clonotype: A much larger clone differs by one base, so this may be a read error. The DNA for the CDR3 is TGCAGTGCCATTCGGAATGGAAAACTGTTTTTT. This codes for CSAIRNGKLFF. The chain has TRBV20-1 and TRBJ1-4; D gene unclear. CDR3 length: 11 amino acids. Germline V CDR1 and CDR2: DFQATT, SNEGSKA (reference sequence).

Of note for this clonotype: Given a much more abundant clone one base away, this may be a read error. V and J are TRBV3-1 and TRBJ2-4, with TRBD2 identical over 10 bases. Germline CDR1 is LGHDT and CDR2 is YNNKEL (reference sequence). The CDR3 loop spans 15 amino acids. The CDR3 region is CASSQDHSGRNMQYF. The DNA for the CDR3 is TGTGCCAGCAGCCAAGATCATAGCGGGAGGAACATGCAGTACTTC.

The J gene is TRBJ2-1, the V gene TRBV4-1, with 7 bases matching TRBD1. The trim removed 0 bases at V and 1 base at J, leaving 3 bases unmatched. Germline assignment: CDR1 MGHRA and CDR2 YSYEKL. The CDR3 length is 16 residues. In DNA form, the CDR3 reads TGCGCCAGCAGCCAAGATTGGGGACAGTCCTACAATGAGCAGTTCTTC. The encoded protein is CASSQDWGQSYNEQFF.

This clonotype was picked up many times. This rearrangement joins TRBV6-5 to TRBJ2-7; D is possibly TRBD1 (5 bases). CDR1 is MNHEY, CDR2 SVGAGI, per germline. Trimming cost V 7 bases and J 1 base, with 17 bases left between them. This CDR3 has 15 amino acids. The CDR3: CASTRDRLGSYEQYF. The DNA of the CDR3 is TGTGCCAGCACCCGAGACAGACTGGGTTCCTACGAGCAGTACTTC.

A remark on this clonotype: No conserved phenylalanine or tryptophan ends this CDR3, so it is likely a read error. The DNA is omitted, as the CDR3 cannot be located on it reliably, and the CDR3 follows TCRdb's listing. The chain recombines TRBV6-5 with TRBJ2-5; no DNA check was done on the table's D call, TRBD2. Inclusive of both ends, the CDR3 amounts to 13 amino acids. Germline CDR1 and CDR2: MNHEY and SVGAGI. The CDR3 loop reads CASSSTRERDPVL.

A note on this clonotype: A single base separates this from a much larger clone, so it may be a read error. The rearrangement links TRBV14 to TRBJ2-6, with unresolved D. The germline gives CDR1 SGHDN, CDR2 FVKESK. This CDR3 region has 13 residues. CDR3 sequence (DNA): TGTGCCAGCAGCCCGACTTGGGCCGACGTCCTGACTTTC. Translating it yields CASSPTWADVLTF.

The gene calls are TRBV30 and TRBJ2-1; D is undetermined. The V end was cut by 1 base, the J end by 9 bases, with 7 bases between. CDR3 length: 11 amino acids. Looked up from germline, CDR1 is GTSNPN and CDR2 is SVGIG (reference sequence). The CDR3, as DNA: TGTGCCTGGAGTGCCCGCAGTGAGCAGTTCTTC. Translated: CAWSARSEQFF.

This clonotype was seen a few times. The rearrangement uses TRBV20-1 and TRBJ2-3; no clear D. Germline V gene sequence: CDR1 DFQATT, CDR2 SNEGSKA (reference sequence). The CDR3 totals 12 residues. Trimming shortened V by 1 base and J by 8 bases, and 10 bases separated the two germline ends. The CDR3, as DNA: TGCAGTGCTAGAGGCGACTCGTTTACGCAGTATTTT. Amino acid sequence: CSARGDSFTQYF.

This clonotype was seen more than once but under ten times. This sequence joins TRBV2 and TRBJ2-1; 8 nucleotides align to TRBD2. V lost 6 bases to trimming and J lost 4 bases; unmatched junction nucleotides: 11. This CDR3 is built from 16 residues. The germline V gene has CDR1 SNHLY and CDR2 FYNNEI. CDR3 nucleotides: TGTGCCAGCAGGACCCAGGGAGCGGGGGTATACAATGAGCAGTTCTTC. Protein: CASRTQGAGVYNEQFF. Looking up the rest from reference TRBV2 and TRBJ2-1 gives the full variable domain: EPEVTQTPSHQVTQMGQEVILRCVPISNHLYFYWYRQILGQKVEFLVSFYNNEISEKSEIFDDQFSVERPDGSNFTLKIRSTKLEDSAMYFCASRTQGAGVYNEQFFGPGTRLTVL.

The V and J genes are TRBV4-1 and TRBJ2-2; TRBD1 matches 10 bases. J was trimmed by 4 bases and V by 3 bases; bases with no gene match: 5. Germline loops: CDR1 MGHRA, CDR2 YSYEKL. The CDR3 has 16 amino acids. The CDR3 region has the DNA TGCGCCAGCAGCCAGTTGGGGACAGGGGCCACCGGGGAGCTGTTTTTT. It yields the protein CASSQLGTGATGELFF.

The V call is TRBV10-3, the J call TRBJ2-3, with D possibly TRBD2 on 6 matching bases. The V end lost 3 bases, the J end lost 1 base, and 8 bases lay between the germline ends. The CDR3 consists of 14 residues. Germline assignment: CDR1 ENHRY and CDR2 SYGVKD. DNA of the CDR3: TGTGCCATCAGTGAAGGACTACGCACAGATACGCAGTATTTT. It specifies CAISEGLRTDTQYF.

Notes on this clonotype: Compared with germline, one end of the junction differs, possibly owing to a read error. This chain joins TRBV28 and TRBJ2-3, with 9 positions matching TRBD2. Germline CDR1 reads MDHEN; CDR2 reads SYDVKM. This CDR3 contains 14 residues. The CDR3 bases are TGTGCCAGCAGTCCCGGGACTAGCACAGATACGCGGTATTTT. It specifies CASSPGTSTDTRYF.

The chain has TRBV3-1 and TRBJ2-3; D remains unclear. This CDR3 is built from 13 residues. Trimming shortened V by 3 bases and J by 2 bases, and 6 bases separated the two germline ends. The germline gives CDR1 LGHDT, CDR2 YNNKEL (reference sequence). CDR3 DNA: TGTGCCAGCAGCCACTTGACCACAGATACGCAGTATTTT. This gives the protein CASSHLTTDTQYF.

The V and J genes are TRBV29-1 and TRBJ1-1, with TRBD1 identical over 10 bases. Losses at the gene ends were 4 bases for V and 4 bases for J; bases not matched to a gene: 3. Germline V gene data show CDR1 as SQVTM and CDR2 as ANQGSEA. The CDR3 length is 13 residues. The CDR3 sequence: CSVARQGATEAFF. DNA for the CDR3: TGCAGCGTTGCTCGACAGGGGGCCACTGAAGCTTTCTTT.

For this clonotype: A read error may explain this, as a much larger clone is one base away. The chain uses TRBV28 and TRBJ1-1, with D possibly being TRBD1 (5 bases). The germline V and J ends were trimmed by 2 bases and 10 bases, with 11 bases remaining between them. Germline-derived CDR1 and CDR2 are MDHEN and SYDVKM. The length of the CDR3 is 12 residues. The CDR3 reads CASSLTRGAAFF. DNA of the CDR3: TGTGCCAGCAGTTTAACGCGGGGCGCAGCTTTCTTT.

Remarks on this clonotype: The germline gene is not matched at one end of the junction; a read error may be the cause. V and J are TRBV7-7 and TRBJ2-3, with D possibly TRBD2 on 5 matching bases. This CDR3 comprises 14 residues. Germline V gives CDR1 SSHAT, CDR2 FNYEAQ (reference sequence). The DNA of the CDR3 is TGTACCAGCAGCTTAGCGAGGAGTTCAGATACGCAGTATTTT. Translating gives CTSSLARSSDTQYF.

This clonotype has only a few counts. This rearrangement joins TRBV28 to TRBJ2-3; the match to TRBD2 covers 7 bases. Looked up from germline, CDR1 is MDHEN and CDR2 is SYDVKM. V trimming: 9 bases; J trimming: 2 bases; junction bases outside the gene matches: 8. This CDR3 contains 14 residues. As DNA, the CDR3 is TGTGCCAGTGCCGAGCGGGGATACACAGATACGCAGTATTTT. Encoded protein: CASAERGYTDTQYF.